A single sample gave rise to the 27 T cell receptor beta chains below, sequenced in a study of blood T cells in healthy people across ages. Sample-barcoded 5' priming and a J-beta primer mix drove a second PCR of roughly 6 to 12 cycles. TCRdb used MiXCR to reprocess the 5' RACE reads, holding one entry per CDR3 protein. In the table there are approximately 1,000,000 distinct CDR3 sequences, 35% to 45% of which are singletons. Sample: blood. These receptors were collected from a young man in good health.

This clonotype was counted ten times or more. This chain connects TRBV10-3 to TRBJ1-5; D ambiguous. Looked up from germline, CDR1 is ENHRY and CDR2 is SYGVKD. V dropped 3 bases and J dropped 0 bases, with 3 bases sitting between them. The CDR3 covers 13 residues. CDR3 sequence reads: CAISDYSNQPQHF. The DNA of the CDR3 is TGTGCCATCAGTGACTATAGCAATCAGCCCCAGCATTTT.

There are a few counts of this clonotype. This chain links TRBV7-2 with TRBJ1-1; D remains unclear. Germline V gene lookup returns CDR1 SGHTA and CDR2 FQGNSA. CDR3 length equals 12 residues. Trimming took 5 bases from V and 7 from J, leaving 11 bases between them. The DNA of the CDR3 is TGTGCCAGCAGCCCGCGTTGGGATGAAGCTTTCTTT. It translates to CASSPRWDEAFF.

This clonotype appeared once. In DNA, the CDR3 is TGCAGCGTTGCCTCCCAGAGGGGGCACTCTGGAAACACCATATATTTT. Translating gives CSVASQRGHSGNTIYF. This chain uses TRBV29-1 with TRBJ1-3, with TRBD1 matching over 7 bases. CDR1 is SQVTM, CDR2 ANQGSEA, per germline. The CDR3 runs 16 residues. The J segment lost 0 bases and the V segment lost 4 bases, leaving 9 bases of the junction unmatched.

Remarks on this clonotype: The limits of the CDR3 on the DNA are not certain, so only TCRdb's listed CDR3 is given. The CDR3 region is CASSVATGTLEETQCF. V gene TRBV9 combines with J gene TRBJ2-5; TRBD2, as called in the table, went unchecked against the DNA. The CDR3 is made up of 16 amino acids, end residues included. Germline CDR1 reads SGDLS; CDR2 reads YYNGEE.

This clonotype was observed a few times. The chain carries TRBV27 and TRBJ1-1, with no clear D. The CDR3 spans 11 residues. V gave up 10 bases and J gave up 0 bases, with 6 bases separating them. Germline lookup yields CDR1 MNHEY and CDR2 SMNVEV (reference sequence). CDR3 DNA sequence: TGTGCCACCTTGATGAACACTGAAGCTTTCTTT. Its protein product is CATLMNTEAFF.

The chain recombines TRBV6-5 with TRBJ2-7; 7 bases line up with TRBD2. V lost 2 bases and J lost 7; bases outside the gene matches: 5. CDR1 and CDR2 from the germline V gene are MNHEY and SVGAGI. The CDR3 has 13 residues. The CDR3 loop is CASSYRGGGEQYF. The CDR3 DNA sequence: TGTGCCAGCAGTTACCGCGGGGGTGGAGAGCAGTACTTC.

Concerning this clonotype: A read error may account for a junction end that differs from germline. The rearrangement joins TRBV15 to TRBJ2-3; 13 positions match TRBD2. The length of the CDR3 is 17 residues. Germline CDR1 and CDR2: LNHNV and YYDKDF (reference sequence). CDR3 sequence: CATSRALAGGTTDTQYF. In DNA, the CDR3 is TGTGCCACTAGCAGAGCACTAGCGGGGGGGACGACAGATACGCAGTATTTT.

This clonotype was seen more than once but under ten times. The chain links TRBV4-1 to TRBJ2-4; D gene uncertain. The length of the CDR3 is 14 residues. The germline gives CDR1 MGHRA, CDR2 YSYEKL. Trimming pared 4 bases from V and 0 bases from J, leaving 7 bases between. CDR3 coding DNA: TGCGCCAGCAGCCGGGATTTAGCCAAAAACATTCAGTACTTC. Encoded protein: CASSRDLAKNIQYF.

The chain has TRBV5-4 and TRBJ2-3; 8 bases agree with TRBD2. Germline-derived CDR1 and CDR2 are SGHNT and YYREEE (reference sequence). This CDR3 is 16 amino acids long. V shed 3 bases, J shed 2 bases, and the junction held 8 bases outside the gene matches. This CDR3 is CASSSSAGVSTDTQYF. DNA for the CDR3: TGTGCCAGCAGCTCCTCAGCGGGGGTCTCCACAGATACGCAGTATTTT. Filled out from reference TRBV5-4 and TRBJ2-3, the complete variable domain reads ETGVTQSPTHLIKTRGQQVTLRCSSQSGHNTVSWYQQALGQGPQFIFQYYREEENGRGNFPPRFSGLQFPNYSSELNVNALELDDSALYLCASSSSAGVSTDTQYFGPGTRLTVL.

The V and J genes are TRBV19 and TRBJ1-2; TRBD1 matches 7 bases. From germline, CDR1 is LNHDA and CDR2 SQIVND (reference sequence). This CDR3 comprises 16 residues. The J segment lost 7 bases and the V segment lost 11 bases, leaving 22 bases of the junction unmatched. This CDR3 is CASTRPGTEWLSGYTF. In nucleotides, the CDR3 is TGTGCCTCTACTAGGCCCGGGACAGAATGGTTAAGTGGCTACACCTTC.

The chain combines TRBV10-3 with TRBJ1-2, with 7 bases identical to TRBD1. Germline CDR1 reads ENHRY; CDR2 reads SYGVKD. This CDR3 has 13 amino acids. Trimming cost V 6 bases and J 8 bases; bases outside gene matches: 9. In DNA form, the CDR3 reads TGTGCCATCAGCTCCGACAGGGAGGACGGCTACACCTTC. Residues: CAISSDREDGYTF.

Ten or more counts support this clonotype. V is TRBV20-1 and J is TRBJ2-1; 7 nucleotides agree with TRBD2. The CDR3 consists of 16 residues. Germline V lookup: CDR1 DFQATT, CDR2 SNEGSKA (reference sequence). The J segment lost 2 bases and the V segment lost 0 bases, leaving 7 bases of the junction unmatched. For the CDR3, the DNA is TGCAGTGCTAGAGATACCAAGCGGGGCCCCTACAATGAGCAGTTCTTC. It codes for CSARDTKRGPYNEQFF.

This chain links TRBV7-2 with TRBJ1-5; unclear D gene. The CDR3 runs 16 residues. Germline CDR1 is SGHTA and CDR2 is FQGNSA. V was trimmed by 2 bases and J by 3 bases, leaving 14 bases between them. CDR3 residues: CASSLMGEGFNQPQHF. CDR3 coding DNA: TGTGCCAGCAGCTTAATGGGCGAGGGATTCAATCAGCCCCAGCATTTT.

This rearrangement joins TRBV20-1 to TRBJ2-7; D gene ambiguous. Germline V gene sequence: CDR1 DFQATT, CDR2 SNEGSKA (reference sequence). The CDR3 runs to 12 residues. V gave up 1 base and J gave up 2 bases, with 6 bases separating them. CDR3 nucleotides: TGCAGTGCTAGAGGACATACCTACGAGCAGTACTTC. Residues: CSARGHTYEQYF.

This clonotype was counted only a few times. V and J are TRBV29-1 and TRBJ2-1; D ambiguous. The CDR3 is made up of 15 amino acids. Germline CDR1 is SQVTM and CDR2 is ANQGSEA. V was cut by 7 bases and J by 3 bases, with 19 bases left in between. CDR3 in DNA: TGCAGCGGGGTGCCCGGTGGGCTAGTCTACAATGAGCAGTTCTTC. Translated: CSGVPGGLVYNEQFF.

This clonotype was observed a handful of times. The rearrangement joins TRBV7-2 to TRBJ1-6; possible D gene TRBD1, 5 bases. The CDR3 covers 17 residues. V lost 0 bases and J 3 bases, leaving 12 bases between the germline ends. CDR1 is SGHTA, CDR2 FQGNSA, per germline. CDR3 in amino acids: CASSLAQGVFYNSPLHF. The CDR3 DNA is TGTGCCAGCAGCTTAGCTCAGGGAGTGTTCTATAATTCACCCCTCCACTTT.

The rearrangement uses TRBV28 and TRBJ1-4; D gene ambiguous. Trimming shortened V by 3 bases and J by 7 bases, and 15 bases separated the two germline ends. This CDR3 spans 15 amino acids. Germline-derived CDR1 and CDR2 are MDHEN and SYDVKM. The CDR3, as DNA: TGTGCCAGCAGTTTCCTTCGCTATCGCGGTGAAAAACTGTTTTTT. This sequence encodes CASSFLRYRGEKLFF.

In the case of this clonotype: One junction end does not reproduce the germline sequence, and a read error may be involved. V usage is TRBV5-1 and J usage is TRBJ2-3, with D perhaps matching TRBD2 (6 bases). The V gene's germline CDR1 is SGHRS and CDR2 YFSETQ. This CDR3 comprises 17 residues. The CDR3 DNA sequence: TGCGCCAGCAGCTTGGGGAGGGGCGCGGGGAACACAGATACGCATTATTTT. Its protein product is CASSLGRGAGNTDTHYF.

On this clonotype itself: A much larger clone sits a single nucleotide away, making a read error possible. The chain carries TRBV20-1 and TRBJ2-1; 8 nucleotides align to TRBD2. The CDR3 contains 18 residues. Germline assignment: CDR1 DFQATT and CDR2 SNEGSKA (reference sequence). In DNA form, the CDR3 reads TGCAGTGCTACGGGGGGGCTAATTTCAATGAGCTCCTACAATGAGCGGTTCTTC. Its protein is CSATGGLISMSSYNERFF.

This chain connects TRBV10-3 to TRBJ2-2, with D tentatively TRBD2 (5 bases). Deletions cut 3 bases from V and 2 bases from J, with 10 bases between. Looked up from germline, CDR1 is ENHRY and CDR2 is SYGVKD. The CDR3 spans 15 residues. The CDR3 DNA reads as TGTGCCATCAGTGAAAGAGGGATTAACACCGGGGAGCTGTTTTTT. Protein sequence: CAISERGINTGELFF.

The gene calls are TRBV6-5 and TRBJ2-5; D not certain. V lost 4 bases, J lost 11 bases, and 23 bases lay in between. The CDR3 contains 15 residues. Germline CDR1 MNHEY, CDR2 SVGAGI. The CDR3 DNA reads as TGTGCCAGCAGTTCACGACGCCCTTTCATCCACAAGCAGTACTTC. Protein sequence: CASSSRRPFIHKQYF.

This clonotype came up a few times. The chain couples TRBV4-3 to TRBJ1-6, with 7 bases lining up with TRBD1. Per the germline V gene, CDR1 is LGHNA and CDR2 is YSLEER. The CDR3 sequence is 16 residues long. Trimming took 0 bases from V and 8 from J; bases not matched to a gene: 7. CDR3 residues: CASSQDRAGGYSPLHF. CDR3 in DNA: TGCGCCAGCAGCCAAGATAGGGCAGGGGGTTATTCACCCCTCCACTTT.

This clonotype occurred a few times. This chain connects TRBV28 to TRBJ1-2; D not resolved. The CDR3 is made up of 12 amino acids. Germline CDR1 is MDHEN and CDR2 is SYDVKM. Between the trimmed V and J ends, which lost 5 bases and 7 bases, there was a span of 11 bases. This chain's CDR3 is CASSPAGSGYTF. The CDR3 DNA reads TGTGCCAGCAGTCCCGCTGGTTCTGGCTACACCTTC.

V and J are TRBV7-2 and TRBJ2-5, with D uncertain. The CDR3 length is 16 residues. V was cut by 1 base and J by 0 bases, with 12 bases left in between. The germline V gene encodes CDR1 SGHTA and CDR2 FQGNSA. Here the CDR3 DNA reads TGTGCCAGCAGCTTAGGTTCGGTACAGTACCAAGAGACCCAGTACTTC. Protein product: CASSLGSVQYQETQYF.

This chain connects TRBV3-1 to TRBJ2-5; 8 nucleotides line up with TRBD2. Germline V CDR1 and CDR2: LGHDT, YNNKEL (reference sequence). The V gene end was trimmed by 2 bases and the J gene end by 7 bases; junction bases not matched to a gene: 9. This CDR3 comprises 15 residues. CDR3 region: CASSQRGGSMWTQYF. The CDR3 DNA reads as TGTGCCAGCAGCCAACGGGGGGGCAGCATGTGGACCCAGTACTTC.

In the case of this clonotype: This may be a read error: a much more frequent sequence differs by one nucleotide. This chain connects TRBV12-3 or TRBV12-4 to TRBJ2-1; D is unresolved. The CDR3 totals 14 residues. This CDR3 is CASSLGQSGNERFF. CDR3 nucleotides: TGTGCCAGCAGTTTAGGGCAGTCCGGCAATGAGCGGTTCTTC.

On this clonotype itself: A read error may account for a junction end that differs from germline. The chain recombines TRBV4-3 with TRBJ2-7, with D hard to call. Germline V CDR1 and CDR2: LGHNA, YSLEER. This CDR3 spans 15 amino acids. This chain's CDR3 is CANSLYVLGSYEQYF. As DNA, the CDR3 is TGCGCCAACAGCCTCTATGTGCTAGGCTCCTACGAGCAGTACTTC.